This T cell receptor (beta chain) was recovered during a study of T cells in Graves' hyperthyroidism and ophthalmopathy. CDR3 length equals 16 residues. Trimming cost V 6 bases and J 4 bases; bases outside gene matches: 9. It was RNA transcripts that yielded the amplified TCR beta CDR3 regions. The TCR CDR3 first-round RT-PCR relied on the HTBI primer set. In TCRdb, the multiplex PCR reads were re-called with MiXCR into one record per CDR3 protein. The data hold around 200,000 distinct CDR3 sequences, with 18% observed a single time. This clonotype occurred many times. The chain joins TRBV12-3 or TRBV12-4 to TRBJ2-7; 13 bases match TRBD2. Material for sequencing was blood. The origin of this receptor is a man aged 40-50 years with Graves' hyperthyroidism. In DNA form, the CDR3 reads TGTGCCAGCAGCCGAACTAGCGGGGGGGCCCTTTACGAGCAGTACTTC. This translates into CASSRTSGGALYEQYF.